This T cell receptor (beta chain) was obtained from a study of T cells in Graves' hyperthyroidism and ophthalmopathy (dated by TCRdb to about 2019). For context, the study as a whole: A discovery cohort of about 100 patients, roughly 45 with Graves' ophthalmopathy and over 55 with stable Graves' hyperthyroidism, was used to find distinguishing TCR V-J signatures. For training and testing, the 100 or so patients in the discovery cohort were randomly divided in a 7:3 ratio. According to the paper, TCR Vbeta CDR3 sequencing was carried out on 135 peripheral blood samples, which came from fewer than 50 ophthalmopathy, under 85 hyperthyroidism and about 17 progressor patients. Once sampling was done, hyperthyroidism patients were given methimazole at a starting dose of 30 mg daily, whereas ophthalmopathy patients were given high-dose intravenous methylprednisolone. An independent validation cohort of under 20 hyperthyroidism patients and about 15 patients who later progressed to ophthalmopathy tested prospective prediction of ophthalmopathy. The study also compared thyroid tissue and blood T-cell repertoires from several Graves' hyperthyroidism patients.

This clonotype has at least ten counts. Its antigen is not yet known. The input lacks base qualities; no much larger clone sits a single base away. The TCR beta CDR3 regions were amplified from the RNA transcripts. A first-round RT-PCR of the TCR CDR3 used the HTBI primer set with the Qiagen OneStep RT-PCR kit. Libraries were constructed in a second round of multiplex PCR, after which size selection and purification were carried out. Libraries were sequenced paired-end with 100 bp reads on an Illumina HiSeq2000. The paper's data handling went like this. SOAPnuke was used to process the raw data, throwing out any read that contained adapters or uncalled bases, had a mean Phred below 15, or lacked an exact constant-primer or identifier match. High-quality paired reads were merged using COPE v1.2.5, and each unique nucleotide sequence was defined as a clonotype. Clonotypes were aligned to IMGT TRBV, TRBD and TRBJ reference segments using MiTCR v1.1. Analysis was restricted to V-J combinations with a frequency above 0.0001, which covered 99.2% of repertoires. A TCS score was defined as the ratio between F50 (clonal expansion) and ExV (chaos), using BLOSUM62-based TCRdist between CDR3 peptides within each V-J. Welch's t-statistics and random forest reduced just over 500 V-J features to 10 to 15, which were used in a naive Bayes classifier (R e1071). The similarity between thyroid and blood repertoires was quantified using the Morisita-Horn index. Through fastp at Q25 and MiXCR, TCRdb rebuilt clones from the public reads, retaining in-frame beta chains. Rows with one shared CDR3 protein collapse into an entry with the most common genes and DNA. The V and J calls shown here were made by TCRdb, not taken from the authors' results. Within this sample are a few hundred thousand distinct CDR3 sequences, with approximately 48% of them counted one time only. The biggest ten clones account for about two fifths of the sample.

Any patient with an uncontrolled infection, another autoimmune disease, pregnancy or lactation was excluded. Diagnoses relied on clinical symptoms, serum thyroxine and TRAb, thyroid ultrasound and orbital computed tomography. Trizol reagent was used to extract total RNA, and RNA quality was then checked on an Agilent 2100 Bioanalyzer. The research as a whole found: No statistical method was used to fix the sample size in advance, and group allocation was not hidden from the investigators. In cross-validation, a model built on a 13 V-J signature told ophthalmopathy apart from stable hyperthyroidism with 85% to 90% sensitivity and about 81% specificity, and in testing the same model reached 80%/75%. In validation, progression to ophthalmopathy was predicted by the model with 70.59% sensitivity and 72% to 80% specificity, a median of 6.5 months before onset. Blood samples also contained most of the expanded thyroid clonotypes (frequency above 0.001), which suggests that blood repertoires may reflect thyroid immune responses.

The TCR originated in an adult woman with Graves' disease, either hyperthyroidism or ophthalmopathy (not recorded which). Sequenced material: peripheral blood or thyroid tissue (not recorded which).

The CDR3 corresponds to CASSSRSGSTEAFF. The nucleotides read TGTGCCAGCAGTTCCAGGAGTGGGAGCACTGAAGCTTTCTTT. The chain is assembled from TRBV6-2 or TRBV6-3 and TRBJ1-1, with no D gene named confidently. V is cut by 4 bases and J by 4 bases, and the space between the germline ends is 13 bases. From its cysteine to its phenylalanine, the CDR3 spans 14 amino acids. The retained sequence is limited to the CDR3, 42 bases, with the frame set at the first base. In the germline V gene, CDR1 corresponds to MNHEY and CDR2 to SVGEGT.